The 14 T cell receptor beta chains below were found in one sample sequenced in a study of T cells in Graves' hyperthyroidism and ophthalmopathy. The investigators amplified TCR beta CDR3 regions from RNA transcripts. Initially, a first-round RT-PCR of the TCR CDR3 employed the HTBI primer set. MiXCR, applied by TCRdb to the multiplex PCR reads, yields one record per CDR3 protein. There are about 640,000 distinct CDR3 sequences in the sample; more than 20% occur only once, and around a third lies in the top ten. Sample: blood. These receptors all come from a man aged 25 to 40 with Graves' ophthalmopathy.

This clonotype came up a few times. The chain links TRBV4-1 to TRBJ2-7, with 14 bases aligning to TRBD2. The germline V gene has CDR1 MGHRA and CDR2 YSYEKL. J lost 4 bases, V lost 4 bases, and 9 bases had no gene match. The CDR3 spans 17 residues. The CDR3 loop reads CASSRQGLAGDSYEQYF. The CDR3 nucleotides read TGCGCCAGCAGCCGACAGGGACTAGCGGGAGATTCTTACGAGCAGTACTTC.

This clonotype occurred once. A junction end diverges from the germline sequence, so it may reflect a read error. The chain couples TRBV20-1 to TRBJ2-1; D perhaps matches TRBD1 (5 bases). Per the germline V gene, CDR1 is DFQATT and CDR2 is SNEGSKA (reference sequence). CDR3 size: 14 residues. CDR3 DNA: TGCAGTGCTTCTGGGTGGGGCACCTACAATGGGCAGTTCTTC. Protein sequence: CSASGWGTYNGQFF.

CDR3 nucleotides: TGTGCCAGCAGTTCAGGGAGGAGTGGGGAAGGACAGCCCCAGCATTTT. Its protein product is CASSSGRSGEGQPQHF. The chain couples TRBV28 to TRBJ1-5; D possibly corresponds to TRBD1 (5 bases). The CDR3 spans 16 residues. From germline, CDR1 is MDHEN and CDR2 SYDVKM. V lost 4 bases, J lost 7 bases, and 20 bases lay in between. Combining the CDR3 with reference TRBV28 and TRBJ1-5 gives the whole variable domain DVKVTQSSRYLVKRTGEKVFLECVQDMDHENMFWYRQDPGLGLRLIYFSYDVKMKEKGDIPEGYSVSREKKERFSLILESASTNQTSMYLCASSSGRSGEGQPQHFGDGTRLSIL.

This clonotype was counted ten times or more. The rearrangement joins TRBV7-2 to TRBJ2-7; D may be TRBD2 (5 bases). This CDR3 has 12 amino acids. CDR1 is SGHTA, CDR2 FQGNSA, per germline. Trimming took off 5 bases at V and 5 bases at J, with 10 bases between the two ends. This CDR3 reads CASSPTRNEQYF. The DNA of the CDR3 is TGTGCCAGCAGCCCAACTAGGAACGAGCAGTACTTC.

The J gene is TRBJ1-2, the V gene TRBV6-1; TRBD1 matches 7 bases. V was pared by 7 bases and J by 5 bases, with 7 bases of the junction left unmatched. This CDR3 region has 13 residues. Germline-derived CDR1 and CDR2 are MNHNS and SASEGT. The CDR3 DNA is TGTGCCAGCACCCCGGGACAGACATATGGCTACACCTTC. Protein: CASTPGQTYGYTF.

This sequence joins TRBV25-1 and TRBJ1-2; no reliable D call. Trimming left V 5 bases short and J 6 bases short, with 7 bases between. Germline assignment: CDR1 MGHDK and CDR2 SYGVNS. CDR3 length: 11 amino acids. CDR3 DNA sequence: TGTGCCAGCAGTAATACGAATGGCTACACCTTC. Residues: CASSNTNGYTF.

This sequence joins TRBV5-1 and TRBJ2-3; D assignment may be TRBD1 or TRBD2 (5 bases each). Trimming removed 4 bases at V and 3 bases at J, with 18 bases between. The CDR3 runs 16 residues. The germline CDR1 and CDR2 sequences are SGHRS and YFSETQ. CDR3 loop: CASSLQPGPLTDTQYF. Here the CDR3 DNA reads TGCGCCAGCAGCCTCCAACCGGGACCCCTAACAGATACGCAGTATTTT.

This chain joins TRBV6-2 or TRBV6-3 and TRBJ2-7; 10 nucleotides agree with TRBD1. After removal of 3 bases from V and 4 bases from J, the junction contained 6 bases not matched to a gene. CDR3 size: 15 residues. CDR1 is MNHEY and CDR2 is SVGEGT in the germline V gene. This CDR3 is CASSYGPGQGYEQYF. The CDR3 nucleotides read TGTGCCAGCAGTTATGGACCGGGACAGGGGTACGAGCAGTACTTC.

V is TRBV24-1 and J is TRBJ2-5; 8 nucleotides match TRBD1. V trimming: 2 bases; J trimming: 2 bases; junction bases outside the gene matches: 3. This CDR3 has 15 residues. CDR1 KGHDR and CDR2 SFDVKD come from the germline V gene. The CDR3 DNA sequence: TGTGCCACCAGTGATTCCGGGACAGGTCAAGAGACCCAGTACTTC. Protein: CATSDSGTGQETQYF.

In DNA form, the CDR3 reads TGTGCCAGCAGCAAGGGACCATTATTCTCCTACGAGCAGTACTTC. Protein product: CASSKGPLFSYEQYF. The chain is built from TRBV14 and TRBJ2-7; D is perhaps TRBD1 or TRBD2 (5 bases each). The CDR3 totals 15 residues. V was pared by 5 bases and J by 0 bases, with 14 bases between. Germline V gene lookup returns CDR1 SGHDN and CDR2 FVKESK. Looking up the rest from reference TRBV14 and TRBJ2-7 gives the full variable domain: EAGVTQFPSHSVIEKGQTVTLRCDPISGHDNLYWYRRVMGKEIKFLLHFVKESKQDESGMPNNRFLAERTGGTYSTLKVQPAELEDSGVYFCASSKGPLFSYEQYFGPGTRLTVT.

This clonotype has a count of ten or more. This sequence joins TRBV7-2 and TRBJ1-5; D is possibly TRBD1 (5 bases). Trimming took 0 bases from V and 2 from J, leaving 8 bases between them. This CDR3 contains 15 residues. In germline, CDR1 is SGHTA, CDR2 FQGNSA. CDR3 nucleotide sequence: TGTGCCAGCAGCTTAGCTGTAGGGGGCAATCAGCCCCAGCATTTT. Amino acid sequence: CASSLAVGGNQPQHF.

The J gene is TRBJ2-2, the V gene TRBV7-9, with 12 bases fitting TRBD2. The trim removed 5 bases at V and 1 base at J, leaving 5 bases unmatched. This CDR3 contains 17 residues. Germline assignment: CDR1 SEHNR and CDR2 FQNEAQ (reference sequence). The CDR3 DNA follows: TGTGCCAGCAGCCTCGCTAGCGGGAGGGGGAACACCGGGGAGCTGTTTTTT. The encoded protein is CASSLASGRGNTGELFF.

The V gene is TRBV19, the J gene TRBJ1-5; D may be TRBD1 (5 bases). Per the germline V gene, CDR1 is LNHDA and CDR2 is SQIVND (reference sequence). The CDR3 consists of 14 residues. The V gene lost 8 bases and the J gene lost 4 bases, with 15 bases spanning the gap. This CDR3 reads CASGGASNNQPQHF. In DNA form, the CDR3 reads TGTGCCAGTGGGGGAGCTAGCAATAATCAGCCCCAGCATTTT.

Only a few counts were recorded for this clonotype. The V gene is TRBV7-3, the J gene TRBJ2-1; D tentatively fits TRBD1 or TRBD2 (6 bases each). The V gene's germline CDR1 is SGHTA and CDR2 FQGTGA. Trimming removed 9 bases from V and 1 base from J, with 16 bases in between. The CDR3 has 15 residues. The CDR3 coding sequence is TGTGCCAGTTCCCCCCCGGGGGCTTCCTACAATGAGCAGTTCTTC. It specifies CASSPPGASYNEQFF.